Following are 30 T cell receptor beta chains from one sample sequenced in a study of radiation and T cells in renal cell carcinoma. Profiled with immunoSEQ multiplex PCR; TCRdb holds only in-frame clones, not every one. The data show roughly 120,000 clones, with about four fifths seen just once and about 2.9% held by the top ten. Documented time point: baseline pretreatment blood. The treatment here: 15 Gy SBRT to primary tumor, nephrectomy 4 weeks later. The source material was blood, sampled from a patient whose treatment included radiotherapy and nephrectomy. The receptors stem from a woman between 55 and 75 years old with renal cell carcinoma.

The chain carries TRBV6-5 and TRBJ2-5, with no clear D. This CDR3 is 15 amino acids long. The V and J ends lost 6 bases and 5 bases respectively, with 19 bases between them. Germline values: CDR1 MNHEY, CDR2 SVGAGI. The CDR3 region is CASSSRATVRETQYF. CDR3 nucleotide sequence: TGTGCCAGCAGCTCTCGCGCGACGGTCCGGGAGACCCAGTACTTC.

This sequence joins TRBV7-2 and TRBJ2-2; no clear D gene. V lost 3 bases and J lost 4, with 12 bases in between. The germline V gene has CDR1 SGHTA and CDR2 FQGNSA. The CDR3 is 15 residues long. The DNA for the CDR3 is TGTGCCAGCAGCTTGATCCAATCGGGCACCGGGGAGCTGTTTTTT. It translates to CASSLIQSGTGELFF.

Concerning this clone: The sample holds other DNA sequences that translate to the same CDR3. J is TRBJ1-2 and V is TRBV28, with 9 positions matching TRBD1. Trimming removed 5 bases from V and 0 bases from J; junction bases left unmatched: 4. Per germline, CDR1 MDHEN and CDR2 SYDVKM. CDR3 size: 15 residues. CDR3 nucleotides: TGTGCCAGCAGTCCCCGGGACAGGGCTAACTATGGCTACACCTTC. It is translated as CASSPRDRANYGYTF.

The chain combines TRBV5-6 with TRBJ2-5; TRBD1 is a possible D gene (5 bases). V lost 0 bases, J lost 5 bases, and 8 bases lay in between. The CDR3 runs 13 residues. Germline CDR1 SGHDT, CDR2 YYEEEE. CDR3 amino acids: CASSLVRGETQYF. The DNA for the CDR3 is TGTGCCAGCAGCTTGGTAAGGGGCGAGACCCAGTACTTC.

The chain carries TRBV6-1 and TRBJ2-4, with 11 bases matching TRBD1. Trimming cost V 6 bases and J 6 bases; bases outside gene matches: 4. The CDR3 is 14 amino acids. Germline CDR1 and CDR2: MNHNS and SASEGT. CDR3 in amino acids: CASSPGTGGNIQYF. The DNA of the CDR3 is TGTGCCAGCAGCCCCGGGACAGGGGGAAACATTCAGTACTTC.

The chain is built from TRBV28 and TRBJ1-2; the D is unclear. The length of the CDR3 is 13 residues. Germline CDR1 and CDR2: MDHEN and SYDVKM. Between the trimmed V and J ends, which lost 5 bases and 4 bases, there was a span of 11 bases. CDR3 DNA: TGTGCCAGCAGTCCAGTGGGGAGCTATGGCTACACCTTC. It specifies CASSPVGSYGYTF.

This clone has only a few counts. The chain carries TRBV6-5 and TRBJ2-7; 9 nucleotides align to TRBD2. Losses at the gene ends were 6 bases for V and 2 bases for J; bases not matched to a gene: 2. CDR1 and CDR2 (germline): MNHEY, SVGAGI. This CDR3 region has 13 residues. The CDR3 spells CASRAGGTYEQYF. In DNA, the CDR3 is TGTGCCAGCAGAGCGGGGGGAACCTACGAGCAGTACTTC.

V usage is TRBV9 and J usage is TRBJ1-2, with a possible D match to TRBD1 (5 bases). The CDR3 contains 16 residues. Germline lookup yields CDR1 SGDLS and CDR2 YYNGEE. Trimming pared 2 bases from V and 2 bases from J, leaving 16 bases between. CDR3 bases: TGTGCCAGCAGCGTCCCCACAAAGGGGAAGAACTATGGCTACACCTTC. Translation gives CASSVPTKGKNYGYTF.

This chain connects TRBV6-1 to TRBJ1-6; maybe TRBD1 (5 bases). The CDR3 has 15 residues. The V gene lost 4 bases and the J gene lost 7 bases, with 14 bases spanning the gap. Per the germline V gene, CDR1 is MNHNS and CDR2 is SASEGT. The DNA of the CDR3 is TGTGCCAGCAGTGGTCATGGACAAATAAATTCACCCCTCCACTTT. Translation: CASSGHGQINSPLHF.

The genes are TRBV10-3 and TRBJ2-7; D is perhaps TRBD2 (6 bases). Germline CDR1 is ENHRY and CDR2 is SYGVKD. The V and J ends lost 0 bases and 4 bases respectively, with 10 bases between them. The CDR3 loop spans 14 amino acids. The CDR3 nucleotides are TGTGCCATCAGTGAGTCATCTGGGGGGTACGAGCAGTACTTC. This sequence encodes CAISESSGGYEQYF.

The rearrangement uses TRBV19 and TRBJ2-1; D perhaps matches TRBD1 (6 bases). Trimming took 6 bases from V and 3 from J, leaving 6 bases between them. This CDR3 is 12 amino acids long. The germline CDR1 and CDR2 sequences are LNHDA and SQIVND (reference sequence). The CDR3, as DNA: TGTGCCAGTAGGACAGGCTACAATGAGCAGTTCTTC. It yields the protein CASRTGYNEQFF.

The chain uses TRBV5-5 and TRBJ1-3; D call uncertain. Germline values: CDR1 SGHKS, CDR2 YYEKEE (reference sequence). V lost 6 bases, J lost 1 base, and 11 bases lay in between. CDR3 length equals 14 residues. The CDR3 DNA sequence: TGTGCCAGCACTCGAGGGCCTTCTGGAAACACCATATATTTT. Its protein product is CASTRGPSGNTIYF.

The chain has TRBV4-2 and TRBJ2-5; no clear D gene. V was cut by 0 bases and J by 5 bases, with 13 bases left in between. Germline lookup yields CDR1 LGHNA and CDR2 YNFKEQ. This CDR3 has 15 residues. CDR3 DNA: TGTGCCAGCAGCCAAGATCGGTCCGGGTGGGAGACCCAGTACTTC. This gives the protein CASSQDRSGWETQYF.

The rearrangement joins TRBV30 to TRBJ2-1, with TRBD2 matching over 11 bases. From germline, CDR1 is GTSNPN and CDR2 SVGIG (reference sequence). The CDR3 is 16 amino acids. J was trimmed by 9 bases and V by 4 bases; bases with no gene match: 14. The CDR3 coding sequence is TGTGCCTGGATCCCCAGGAGTAGCGGGAGGGCCCCTGAGCAGTTCTTC. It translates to CAWIPRSSGRAPEQFF.

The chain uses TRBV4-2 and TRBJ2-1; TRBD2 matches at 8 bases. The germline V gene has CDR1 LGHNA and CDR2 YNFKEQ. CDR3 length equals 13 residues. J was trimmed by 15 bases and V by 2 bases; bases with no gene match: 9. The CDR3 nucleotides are TGTGCCAGCAGCCAACTAACGGGAGGGCCTGGGTTCTTC. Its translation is CASSQLTGGPGFF.

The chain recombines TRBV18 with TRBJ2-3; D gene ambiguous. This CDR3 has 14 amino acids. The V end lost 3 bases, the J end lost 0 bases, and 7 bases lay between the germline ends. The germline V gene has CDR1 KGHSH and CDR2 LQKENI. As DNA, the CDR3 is TGTGCCAGCTCACCGGCGCTGAGCACAGATACGCAGTATTTT. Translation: CASSPALSTDTQYF.

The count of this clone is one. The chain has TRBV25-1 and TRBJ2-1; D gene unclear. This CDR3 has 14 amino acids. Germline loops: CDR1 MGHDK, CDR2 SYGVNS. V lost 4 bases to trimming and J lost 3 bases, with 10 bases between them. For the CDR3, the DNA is TGTGCCAGCAGTGGAGATCTGGGCTACAATGAGCAGTTCTTC. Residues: CASSGDLGYNEQFF.

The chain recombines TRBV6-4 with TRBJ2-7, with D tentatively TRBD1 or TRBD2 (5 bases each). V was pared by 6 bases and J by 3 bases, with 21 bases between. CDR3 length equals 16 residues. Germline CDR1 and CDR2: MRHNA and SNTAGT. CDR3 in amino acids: CASRPGRLISGYEQYF. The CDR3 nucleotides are TGTGCCAGCAGGCCGGGACGCCTGATCTCGGGCTACGAGCAGTACTTC.

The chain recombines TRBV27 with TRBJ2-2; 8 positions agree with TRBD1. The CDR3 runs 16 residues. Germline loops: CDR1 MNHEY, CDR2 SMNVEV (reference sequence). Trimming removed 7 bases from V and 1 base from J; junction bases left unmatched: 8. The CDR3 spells CASNPRDRKNTGELFF. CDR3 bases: TGTGCCAGCAACCCCAGGGACAGGAAGAACACCGGGGAGCTGTTTTTT.

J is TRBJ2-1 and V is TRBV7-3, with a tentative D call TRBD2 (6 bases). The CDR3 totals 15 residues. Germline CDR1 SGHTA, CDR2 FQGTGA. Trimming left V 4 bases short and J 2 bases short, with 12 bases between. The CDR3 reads CASSSAGLTYNEQFF. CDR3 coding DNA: TGTGCCAGCAGCTCGGCGGGATTAACCTACAATGAGCAGTTCTTC.

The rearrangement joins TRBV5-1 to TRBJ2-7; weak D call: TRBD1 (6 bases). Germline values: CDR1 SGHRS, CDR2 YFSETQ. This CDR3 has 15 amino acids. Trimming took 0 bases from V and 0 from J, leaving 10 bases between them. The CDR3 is CASSLGDTASYEQYF. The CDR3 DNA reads TGCGCCAGCAGCTTGGGGGACACTGCCTCCTACGAGCAGTACTTC.

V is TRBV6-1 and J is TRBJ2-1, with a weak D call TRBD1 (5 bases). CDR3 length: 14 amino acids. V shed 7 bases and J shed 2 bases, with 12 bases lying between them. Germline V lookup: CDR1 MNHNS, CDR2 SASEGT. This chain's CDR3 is CASISTGPYNEQFF. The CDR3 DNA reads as TGTGCCAGCATTAGCACAGGCCCCTACAATGAGCAGTTCTTC.

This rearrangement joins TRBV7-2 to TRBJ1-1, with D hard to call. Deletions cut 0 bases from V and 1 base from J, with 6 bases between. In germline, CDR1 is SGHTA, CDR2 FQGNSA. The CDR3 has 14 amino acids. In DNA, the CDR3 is TGTGCCAGCAGCTTAGCTCACGGGAACACTGAAGCTTTCTTT. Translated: CASSLAHGNTEAFF.

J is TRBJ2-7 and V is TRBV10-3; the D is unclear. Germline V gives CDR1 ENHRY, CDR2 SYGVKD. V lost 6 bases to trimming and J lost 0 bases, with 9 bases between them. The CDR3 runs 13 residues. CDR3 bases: TGTGCCATCAGGCCGGGCCTCTCCTACGAGCAGTACTTC. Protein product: CAIRPGLSYEQYF.

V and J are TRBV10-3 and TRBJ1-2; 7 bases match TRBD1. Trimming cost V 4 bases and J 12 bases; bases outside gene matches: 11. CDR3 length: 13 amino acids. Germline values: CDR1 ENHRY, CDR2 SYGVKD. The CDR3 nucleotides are TGTGCCATCAGTGGAAGCCGGGACAGCCGCCACACCTTC. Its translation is CAISGSRDSRHTF.

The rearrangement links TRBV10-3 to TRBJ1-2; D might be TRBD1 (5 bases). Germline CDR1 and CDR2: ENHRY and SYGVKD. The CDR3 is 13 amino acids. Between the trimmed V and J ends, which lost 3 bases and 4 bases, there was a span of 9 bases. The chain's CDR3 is CAISEGVGYGYTF. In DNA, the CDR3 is TGTGCCATCAGTGAAGGGGTAGGCTATGGCTACACCTTC.

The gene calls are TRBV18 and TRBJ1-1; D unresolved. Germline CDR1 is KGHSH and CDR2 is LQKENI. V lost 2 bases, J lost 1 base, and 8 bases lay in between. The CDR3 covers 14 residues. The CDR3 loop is CASSPSQENTEAFF. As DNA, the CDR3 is TGTGCCAGCTCACCAAGTCAGGAGAACACTGAAGCTTTCTTT.

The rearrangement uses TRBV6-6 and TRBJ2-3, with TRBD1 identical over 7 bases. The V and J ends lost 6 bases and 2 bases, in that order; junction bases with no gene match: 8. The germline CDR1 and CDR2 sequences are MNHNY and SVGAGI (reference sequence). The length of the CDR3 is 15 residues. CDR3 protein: CASRPTGQNTDTQYF. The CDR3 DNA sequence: TGTGCCAGCAGACCTACGGGACAGAACACAGATACGCAGTATTTT.

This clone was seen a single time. The CDR3 loop reads CASSSGSGTGQFF. The CDR3 DNA sequence: TGCGCCAGCAGCTCGGGATCCGGGACAGGGCAGTTCTTC. J is TRBJ2-1 and V is TRBV5-1; 8 nucleotides match TRBD1. J lost 12 bases, V lost 3 bases, and 8 bases had no gene match. Germline V gene sequence: CDR1 SGHRS, CDR2 YFSETQ. The CDR3 spans 13 residues.

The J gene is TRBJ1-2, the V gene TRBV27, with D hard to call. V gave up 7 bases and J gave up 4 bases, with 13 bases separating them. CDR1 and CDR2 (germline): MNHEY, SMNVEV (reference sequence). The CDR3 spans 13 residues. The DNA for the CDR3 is TGTGCCAGCACGGAACTCCCGGGCTATGGCTACACCTTC. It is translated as CASTELPGYGYTF.